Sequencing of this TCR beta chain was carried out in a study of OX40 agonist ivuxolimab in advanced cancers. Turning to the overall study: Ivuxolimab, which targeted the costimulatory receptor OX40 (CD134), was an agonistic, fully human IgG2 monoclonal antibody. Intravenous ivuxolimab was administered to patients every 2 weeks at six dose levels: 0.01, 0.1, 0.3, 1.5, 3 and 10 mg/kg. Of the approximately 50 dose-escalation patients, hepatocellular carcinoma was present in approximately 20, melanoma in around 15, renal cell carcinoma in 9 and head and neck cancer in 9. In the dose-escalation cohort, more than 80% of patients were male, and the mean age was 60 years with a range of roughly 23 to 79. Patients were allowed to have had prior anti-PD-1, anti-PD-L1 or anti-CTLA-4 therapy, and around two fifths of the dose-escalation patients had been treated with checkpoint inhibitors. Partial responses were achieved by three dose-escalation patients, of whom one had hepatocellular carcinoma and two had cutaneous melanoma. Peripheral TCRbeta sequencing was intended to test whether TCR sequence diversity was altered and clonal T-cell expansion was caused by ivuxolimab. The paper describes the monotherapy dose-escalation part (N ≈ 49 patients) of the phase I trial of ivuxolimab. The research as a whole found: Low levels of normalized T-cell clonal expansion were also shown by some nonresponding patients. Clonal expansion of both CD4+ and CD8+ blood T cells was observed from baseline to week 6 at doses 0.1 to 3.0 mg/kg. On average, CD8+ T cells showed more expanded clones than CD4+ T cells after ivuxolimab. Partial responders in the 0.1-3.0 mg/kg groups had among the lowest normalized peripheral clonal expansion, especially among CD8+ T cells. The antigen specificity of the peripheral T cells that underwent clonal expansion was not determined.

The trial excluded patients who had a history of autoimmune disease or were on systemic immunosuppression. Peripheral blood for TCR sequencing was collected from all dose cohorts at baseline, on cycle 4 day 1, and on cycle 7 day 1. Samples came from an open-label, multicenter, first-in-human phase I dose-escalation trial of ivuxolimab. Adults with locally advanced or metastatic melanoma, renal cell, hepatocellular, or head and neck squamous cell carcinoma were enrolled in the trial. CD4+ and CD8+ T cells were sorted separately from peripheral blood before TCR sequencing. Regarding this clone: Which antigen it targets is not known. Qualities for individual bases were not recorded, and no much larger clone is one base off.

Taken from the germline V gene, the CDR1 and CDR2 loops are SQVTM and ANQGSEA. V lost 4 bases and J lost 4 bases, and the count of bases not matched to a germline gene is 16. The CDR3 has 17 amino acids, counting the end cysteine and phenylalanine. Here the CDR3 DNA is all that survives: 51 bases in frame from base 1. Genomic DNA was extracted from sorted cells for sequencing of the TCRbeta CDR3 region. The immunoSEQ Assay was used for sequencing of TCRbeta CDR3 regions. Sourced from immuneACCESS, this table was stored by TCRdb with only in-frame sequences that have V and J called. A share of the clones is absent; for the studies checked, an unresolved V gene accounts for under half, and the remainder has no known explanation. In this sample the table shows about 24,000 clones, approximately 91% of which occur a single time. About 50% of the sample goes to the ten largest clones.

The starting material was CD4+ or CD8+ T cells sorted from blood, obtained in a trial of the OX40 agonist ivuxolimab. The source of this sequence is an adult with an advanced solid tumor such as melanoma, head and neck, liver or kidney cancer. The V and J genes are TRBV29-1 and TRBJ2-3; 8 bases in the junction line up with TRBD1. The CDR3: CSVVPGAGGGEADTQYF. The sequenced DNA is TGCAGCGTTGTTCCCGGGGCAGGGGGCGGCGAAGCAGATACGCAGTATTTT.